Shown below are 13 T cell receptor beta chains from a single sample sequenced in a study of T cell responses to AZD1222 COVID-19 vaccine. The data were produced by immunoSEQ multiplex PCR, yet TCRdb's version contains in-frame clones alone and is incomplete. The data hold 100,000 to 150,000 clones, with approximately 94% observed a single time. The sequencing here drew on peripheral blood, taken on day 0 of AZD1222 vaccination. Receptor source: an adult in good health.

CDR3 in DNA: TGTGCCAGCAGCGCCGGACAGGGGAACGCCTGGGGCACTGAAGCTTTCTTT. As protein: CASSAGQGNAWGTEAFF. This rearrangement joins TRBV9 to TRBJ1-1; 9 nucleotides match TRBD1. The CDR3 length is 17 residues. V dropped 3 bases and J dropped 4; count of bases not matched to a gene: 13. Germline lookup yields CDR1 SGDLS and CDR2 YYNGEE.

This rearrangement joins TRBV27 to TRBJ1-5; D unresolved. Trimming removed 3 bases at V and 6 bases at J, with 9 bases between. The CDR3 spans 13 residues. In germline, CDR1 is MNHEY, CDR2 SMNVEV (reference sequence). CDR3 amino acids: CASSFRGSQPQHF. In nucleotides, the CDR3 is TGTGCCAGCAGTTTTAGAGGGAGTCAGCCCCAGCATTTT.

This chain uses TRBV4-1 with TRBJ1-4, with 7 bases fitting TRBD1. V was pared by 1 base and J by 0 bases, with 2 bases of the junction left unmatched. The CDR3 is 16 amino acids. CDR1 is MGHRA, CDR2 YSYEKL, per germline. The CDR3, as DNA: TGCGCCAGCAGCCAAGGACAGGGCCCAACTAATGAAAAACTGTTTTTT. It encodes CASSQGQGPTNEKLFF.

This chain links TRBV5-1 with TRBJ2-7, with 8 bases matching TRBD1. The V gene end was trimmed by 4 bases and the J gene end by 0 bases; junction bases not matched to a gene: 9. This CDR3 has 16 amino acids. CDR1 SGHRS and CDR2 YFSETQ come from the germline V gene. The CDR3 DNA reads TGCGCCAGCAGCACCGGACAGGGTGTCAGCTCCTACGAGCAGTACTTC. This gives the protein CASSTGQGVSSYEQYF.

This chain uses TRBV30 with TRBJ2-2, with 9 bases lining up with TRBD1. V gave up 8 bases and J gave up 1 base; unmatched junction bases: 8. CDR1 and CDR2 (germline): GTSNPN, SVGIG (reference sequence). The CDR3 loop spans 15 amino acids. CDR3 in DNA: TGTGCCCGTTCCCGGGACAGGGTGAACACCGGGGAGCTGTTTTTT. This translates into CARSRDRVNTGELFF. Filled out from reference TRBV30 and TRBJ2-2, the complete variable domain reads SQTIHQWPATLVQPVGSPLSLECTVEGTSNPNLYWYRQAAGRGLQLLFYSVGIGQISSEVPQNLSASRPQDRQFILSSKKLLLSDSGFYLCARSRDRVNTGELFFGEGSRLTVL.

This chain connects TRBV3-1 (or the pseudogene TRBV3-2) to TRBJ2-5; possibly TRBD1 or TRBD2 for D (5 bases each). CDR1 is LGHDT and CDR2 is YNNKEL in the germline V gene (reference sequence). Trimming pared 4 bases from V and 0 bases from J, leaving 15 bases between. CDR3 length: 16 residues. The DNA of the CDR3 is TGTGCCAGCAGCCGGATGGGGGTCCCCAACCAAGAGACCCAGTACTTC. Its translation: CASSRMGVPNQETQYF.

The rearrangement links TRBV6-5 to TRBJ2-7, with 11 bases matching TRBD2. V shed 6 bases and J 3 bases; nucleotides not matched to a gene: 7. From germline, CDR1 is MNHEY and CDR2 SVGAGI. There are 15 residues in the CDR3. The CDR3 region is CASRAGTSGNYEQYF. CDR3 coding DNA: TGTGCCAGCAGAGCCGGGACTAGCGGAAACTACGAGCAGTACTTC.

V is TRBV28 and J is TRBJ1-1; 7 bases agree with TRBD1. Germline trimming cut 4 bases from V and 3 bases from J; bases unmatched to any gene: 5. Germline V gives CDR1 MDHEN, CDR2 SYDVKM. The CDR3 loop spans 14 amino acids. The CDR3: CASSSTGFDTEAFF. CDR3 DNA sequence: TGTGCCAGCAGTTCGACAGGGTTCGACACTGAAGCTTTCTTT.

The chain has TRBV12-3 or TRBV12-4 and TRBJ1-2; no clear D gene. CDR3 size: 11 residues. V gave up 4 bases and J gave up 5 bases, with 5 bases separating them. CDR3 in DNA: TGTGCCAGCAGTTCCTCATATGGCTACACCTTC. This translates into CASSSSYGYTF.

The chain couples TRBV7-2 to TRBJ2-3, with D hard to call. Trimming shortened V by 2 bases and J by 3 bases, and 12 bases separated the two germline ends. The CDR3 has 15 residues. The germline V gene encodes CDR1 SGHTA and CDR2 FQGNSA. CDR3 sequence: CASSLLRLATDTQYF. DNA of the CDR3: TGTGCCAGCAGCTTATTAAGATTGGCGACAGATACGCAGTATTTT.

This rearrangement joins TRBV28 to TRBJ2-2; no clear D. The CDR3 loop spans 14 amino acids. Germline loops: CDR1 MDHEN, CDR2 SYDVKM. V lost 6 bases to trimming and J lost 5 bases, with 13 bases between them. The CDR3 protein is CASSSPGYTGELFF. CDR3 in DNA: TGTGCCAGCAGCTCGCCAGGCTATACCGGGGAGCTGTTTTTT.

CDR3 sequence reads: CASSQEIPSGRVDEQFF. The CDR3 coding sequence is TGCGCCAGCAGCCAAGAAATTCCCAGCGGGAGGGTGGATGAGCAGTTCTTC. The V and J genes are TRBV4-1 and TRBJ2-1; 10 bases agree with TRBD2. The CDR3 is 17 residues long. Germline values: CDR1 MGHRA, CDR2 YSYEKL. V gave up 0 bases and J gave up 8 bases; unmatched junction bases: 10.

The chain combines TRBV11-3 with TRBJ1-6; D perhaps matches TRBD1 (5 bases). With 8 bases removed from V and 7 bases from J, the gap between germline ends came to 24 bases. From germline, CDR1 is SGHNT and CDR2 YENEEA. This CDR3 has 17 residues. The CDR3 loop is CASPYRGAPQYNSPLHF. CDR3 DNA sequence: TGTGCCAGCCCCTACCGTGGGGCCCCCCAATACAATTCACCCCTCCACTTT.